This paragraph reports one T cell receptor beta chain. This entry belongs to a study of cytomegalovirus exposure and HLA in healthy donors. The PCR made use of 60 Vbeta and 13 Jbeta primers. The repertoire was sequenced with immunoSEQ multiplex PCR; TCRdb's copy has only in-frame clones and lacks some. This table holds about 180,000 clones, around 81% found once. The sample consisted of PBMCs. The source is a man between 35 and 55 years old in good health and CMV-seronegative.

The DNA of the CDR3 is TGTGCCAGCAGCTTAAACCGACAGGGGCAAGAGACCCAGTACTTC. Its protein is CASSLNRQGQETQYF. The gene calls are TRBV7-7 and TRBJ2-5; 8 bases fit TRBD1. Germline CDR1 and CDR2: SSHAT and FNYEAQ (reference sequence). This CDR3 comprises 15 residues. The J segment lost 2 bases and the V segment lost 2 bases, leaving 4 bases of the junction unmatched. Full variable domain (missing parts from reference TRBV7-7 and TRBJ2-5): GAGVSQSPRYKVTKRGQDVTLRCDPISSHATLYWYQQALGQGPEFLTYFNYEAQPDKSGLPSDRFSAERPEGSISTLTIQRTEQRDSAMYRCASSLNRQGQETQYFGPGTRLLVL.